A single sample gave rise to the 18 T cell receptor beta chains below, sequenced in a study of cytomegalovirus exposure and HLA in healthy donors. The PCR made use of 60 Vbeta and 13 Jbeta primers. The assay was immunoSEQ multiplex PCR, and TCRdb's table has in-frame clones only and misses some. Here the sample spans approximately 100,000 clones, more than 65% being singletons. Sequenced sample: PBMCs. All receptors derive from a woman between 18 and 29 years old in good health and CMV-seropositive.

The chain carries TRBV6-6 and TRBJ2-7; 10 bases line up with TRBD2. Germline assignment: CDR1 MNHNY and CDR2 SVGAGI (reference sequence). With 5 bases clipped from V and 7 bases from J, the junction kept 8 bases outside the gene matches. The CDR3 consists of 14 residues. In nucleotides, the CDR3 is TGTGCCAGCAGTCCCCTAGCGGGAGTATGGGAGCAGTACTTC. Amino acid sequence: CASSPLAGVWEQYF.

This chain connects TRBV10-3 to TRBJ2-7; 7 bases agree with TRBD1. The germline V gene has CDR1 ENHRY and CDR2 SYGVKD. After removal of 6 bases from V and 0 bases from J, the junction contained 2 bases not matched to a gene. The CDR3 is made up of 13 amino acids. The CDR3 DNA is TGTGCCATCAGAGACAGGGACTCCTACGAGCAGTACTTC. Its translation is CAIRDRDSYEQYF.

The chain links TRBV4-3 to TRBJ2-3, with TRBD1 as a possible D gene (6 bases). Germline CDR1 is LGHNA and CDR2 is YSLEER. The V and J ends lost 0 bases and 3 bases respectively, with 13 bases between them. This CDR3 region has 16 residues. CDR3 sequence (DNA): TGCGCCAGCAGCCAAGATCCCCAGGGGAGAACAGATACGCAGTATTTT. As protein: CASSQDPQGRTDTQYF.

This chain joins TRBV4-3 and TRBJ2-1; TRBD2 aligns across 11 bases. With V trimmed by 2 bases and J by 8 bases, 8 bases remained unmatched. CDR3 length: 16 amino acids. CDR1 is LGHNA, CDR2 YSLEER, per germline. CDR3 DNA: TGCGCCAGCAGCCAACAGACTAGCGGGATCATGGATGAGCAGTTCTTC. Translating gives CASSQQTSGIMDEQFF.

This rearrangement joins TRBV7-6 to TRBJ2-7; maybe TRBD2 (6 bases). Germline CDR1 SGHVS, CDR2 FNYEAQ. V was shortened by 4 bases and J by 0 bases, with 13 bases between the two germline ends. CDR3 length: 15 amino acids. In DNA form, the CDR3 reads TGTGCCAGCAGCTCGGTGGAGGGGAGCTCCTACGAGCAGTACTTC. The encoded protein is CASSSVEGSSYEQYF.

The chain employs TRBV28 and TRBJ2-3; maybe TRBD2 (5 bases). Trimming stripped 1 base from V and 7 bases from J, with 9 bases between. The germline gives CDR1 MDHEN, CDR2 SYDVKM. The CDR3 covers 13 residues. This CDR3 is CASSLSSSYTQYF. CDR3 nucleotide sequence: TGTGCCAGCAGTTTATCTAGCTCTTATACGCAGTATTTT. Filled out from reference TRBV28 and TRBJ2-3, the complete variable domain reads DVKVTQSSRYLVKRTGEKVFLECVQDMDHENMFWYRQDPGLGLRLIYFSYDVKMKEKGDIPEGYSVSREKKERFSLILESASTNQTSMYLCASSLSSSYTQYFGPGTRLTVL.

The chain combines TRBV9 with TRBJ2-4; 7 bases are a match to TRBD1. CDR3 length: 16 amino acids. Germline V gene sequence: CDR1 SGDLS, CDR2 YYNGEE. With V trimmed by 0 bases and J by 0 bases, 3 bases remained unmatched. The DNA for the CDR3 is TGTGCCAGCAGCGTAGAAGGGGGCCTAGCCAAAAACATTCAGTACTTC. The encoded protein is CASSVEGGLAKNIQYF.

The V call is TRBV27, the J call TRBJ1-3, with 10 nucleotides matching TRBD1. V shed 6 bases, J shed 0 bases, and the junction held 5 bases outside the gene matches. Per the germline V gene, CDR1 is MNHEY and CDR2 is SMNVEV (reference sequence). This CDR3 region has 16 residues. This CDR3 is CASSQGQGLSGNTIYF. The CDR3 DNA is TGTGCCAGCAGCCAGGGACAGGGGCTCTCTGGAAACACCATATATTTT.

Notes on this clone: At one boundary the junction diverges from the germline segment, which might be a read error. Other DNA sequences of this sample code for an identical CDR3. This chain joins TRBV2 and TRBJ2-1; 10 nucleotides align to TRBD2. The CDR3 loop spans 13 amino acids. Germline-derived CDR1 and CDR2 are SNHLY and FYNNEI. Here the CDR3 reads CASSGTSANEQFF. Here the CDR3 DNA reads TGTGCCAGCTCCGGGACTAGCGCTAATGAGCAATTCTTC.

As to this clone: This CDR3 is also generated by other DNA sequences in the sample. The chain has TRBV18 and TRBJ2-1; 8 bases fit TRBD1. CDR1 KGHSH and CDR2 LQKENI come from the germline V gene. The CDR3 runs 15 residues. V lost 3 bases to trimming and J lost 1 base; unmatched junction nucleotides: 2. CDR3 amino acids: CASSPRQGSYNEQFF. CDR3 in DNA: TGTGCCAGCTCACCGCGACAGGGGTCCTACAATGAGCAGTTCTTC.

The V gene is TRBV6-1, the J gene TRBJ2-3; TRBD2 aligns across 8 bases. This CDR3 is 16 amino acids long. Looked up from germline, CDR1 is MNHNS and CDR2 is SASEGT. Unmatched junction bases numbered 7, after V lost 1 base and J lost 4 bases. CDR3: CASSEEKAGAADTQYF. CDR3 in DNA: TGTGCCAGCAGTGAAGAGAAAGCGGGAGCCGCAGATACGCAGTATTTT.

The V call is TRBV6-4, the J call TRBJ2-1; no clear D gene. Germline V gives CDR1 MRHNA, CDR2 SNTAGT. Deletions cut 3 bases from V and 6 bases from J, with 12 bases between. There are 14 residues in the CDR3. The CDR3 here is CASSDYDSSNEQFF. The CDR3 nucleotides read TGTGCCAGCAGTGATTACGACTCTTCCAATGAGCAGTTCTTC.

This chain joins TRBV5-1 and TRBJ2-1, with TRBD2 identical over 10 bases. The V gene end was trimmed by 3 bases and the J gene end by 7 bases; junction bases not matched to a gene: 4. Germline CDR1 and CDR2: SGHRS and YFSETQ. The CDR3 has 14 residues. This chain's CDR3 is CASSWASGSNEQFF. The CDR3 coding sequence is TGCGCCAGCAGCTGGGCTAGCGGGAGTAATGAGCAGTTCTTC.

The V gene is TRBV6-4, the J gene TRBJ2-1, with 7 bases lining up with TRBD2. CDR3 size: 15 residues. The germline V gene encodes CDR1 MRHNA and CDR2 SNTAGT. V was clipped by 6 bases and J by 2 bases; unmatched bases: 7. The CDR3 protein is CASSERAGTYNEQFF. Written as DNA, the CDR3 is TGTGCCAGCAGCGAACGAGCGGGAACCTACAATGAGCAGTTCTTC.

This clone was counted a few times. The chain joins TRBV5-4 to TRBJ2-1; 8 nucleotides align to TRBD2. The trim removed 0 bases at V and 2 bases at J, leaving 4 bases unmatched. The CDR3 spans 16 residues. The V gene's germline CDR1 is SGHNT and CDR2 YYREEE (reference sequence). This chain's CDR3 is CASSLETGGPYNEQFF. In DNA form, the CDR3 reads TGTGCCAGCAGCTTGGAAACGGGAGGGCCCTACAATGAGCAGTTCTTC.

The chain combines TRBV5-1 with TRBJ2-2, with a possible D match to TRBD1 (6 bases). The germline V gene encodes CDR1 SGHRS and CDR2 YFSETQ. This CDR3 is 15 amino acids long. Trimming took 0 bases from V and 3 from J, leaving 9 bases between them. The CDR3 spells CASSLGQVDTGELFF. The CDR3 DNA reads as TGCGCCAGCAGCTTGGGACAGGTAGACACCGGGGAGCTGTTTTTT.

V usage is TRBV19 and J usage is TRBJ2-2, with D unclear. V lost 5 bases, J lost 0 bases, and 7 bases lay in between. Germline CDR1 LNHDA, CDR2 SQIVND (reference sequence). CDR3 length: 14 residues. The CDR3 region has the DNA TGTGCCAGTAGTCAACAGTCGAACACCGGGGAGCTGTTTTTT. This encodes CASSQQSNTGELFF.

This clone turned up a few times. The chain employs TRBV18 and TRBJ1-2; tentatively, D is TRBD1 (6 bases). The V gene lost 2 bases and the J gene lost 2 bases, with 6 bases spanning the gap. The CDR3 covers 13 residues. CDR1 KGHSH and CDR2 LQKENI come from the germline V gene. CDR3 nucleotides: TGTGCCAGCTCACCAGGACAGAACTATGGCTACACCTTC. The encoded protein is CASSPGQNYGYTF.